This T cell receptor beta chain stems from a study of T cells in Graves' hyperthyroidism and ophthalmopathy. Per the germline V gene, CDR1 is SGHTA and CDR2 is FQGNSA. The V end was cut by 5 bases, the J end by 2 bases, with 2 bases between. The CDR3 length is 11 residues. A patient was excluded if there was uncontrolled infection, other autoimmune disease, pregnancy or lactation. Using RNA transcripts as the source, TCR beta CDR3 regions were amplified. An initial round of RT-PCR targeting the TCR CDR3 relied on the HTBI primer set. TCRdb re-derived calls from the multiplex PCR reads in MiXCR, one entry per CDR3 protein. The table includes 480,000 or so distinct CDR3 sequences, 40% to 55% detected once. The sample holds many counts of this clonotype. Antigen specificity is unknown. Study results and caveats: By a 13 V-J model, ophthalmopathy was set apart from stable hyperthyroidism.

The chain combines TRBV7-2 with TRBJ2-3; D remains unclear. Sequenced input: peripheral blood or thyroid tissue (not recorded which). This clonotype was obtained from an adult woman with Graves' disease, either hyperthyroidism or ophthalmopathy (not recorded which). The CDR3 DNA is TGTGCCAGCAGCGTCACAGATACGCAGTATTTT. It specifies CASSVTDTQYF.